One sample yielded the 8 T cell receptor beta chains listed below, sequenced in a study of blood T cell repertoires in COVID-19. The data were produced by immunoSEQ multiplex PCR, yet TCRdb's version contains in-frame clones alone and is incomplete. The data hold 75,000 to 90,000 clones, with 88% observed a single time. Sequencing input: peripheral blood. These receptors came from a man at least 80 years old with acute or convalescent COVID-19.

CDR3 coding DNA: TGTGCCAGCAGTCCCGGACAGGGGACAGATACGCAGTATTTT. Residues: CASSPGQGTDTQYF. The rearrangement uses TRBV7-9 and TRBJ2-3; TRBD1 matches at 9 bases. The CDR3 covers 14 residues. The trim removed 6 bases at V and 3 bases at J, leaving 4 bases unmatched. Germline assignment: CDR1 SEHNR and CDR2 FQNEAQ (reference sequence).

V usage is TRBV5-5 and J usage is TRBJ2-1; possible D gene TRBD1, 5 bases. This CDR3 is 14 amino acids long. CDR1 SGHKS and CDR2 YYEKEE come from the germline V gene (reference sequence). V shed 2 bases and J shed 8 bases, with 14 bases lying between them. In nucleotides, the CDR3 is TGTGCCAGCAGCTTTTTACAGGCGAACCATGAGCAGTTCTTC. Amino acid sequence: CASSFLQANHEQFF. The full variable domain, with the rest looked up from reference TRBV5-5 and TRBJ2-1, is DAGVTQSPTHLIKTRGQQVTLRCSPISGHKSVSWYQQVLGQGPQFIFQYYEKEERGRGNFPDRFSARQFPNYSSELNVNALLLGDSALYLCASSFLQANHEQFFGPGTRLTVL.

This clone occurred once. This chain links TRBV18 with TRBJ2-7, with TRBD2 identical over 9 bases. V gave up 6 bases and J gave up 0 bases; unmatched junction bases: 3. The germline CDR1 and CDR2 sequences are KGHSH and LQKENI. The CDR3 extends over 14 amino acids. The CDR3 sequence: CASSALAGSYEQYF. The CDR3 bases are TGTGCCAGCTCGGCACTAGCGGGCTCCTACGAGCAGTACTTC.

The V gene is TRBV30, the J gene TRBJ2-1, with TRBD2 matching over 11 bases. There are 15 residues in the CDR3. V dropped 3 bases and J dropped 4; count of bases not matched to a gene: 5. The germline gives CDR1 GTSNPN, CDR2 SVGIG (reference sequence). The CDR3 reads CAWSPGTSGYNEQFF. The CDR3 DNA is TGTGCCTGGAGCCCTGGGACTAGCGGATACAATGAGCAGTTCTTC.

This clone was detected only once. The chain carries TRBV19 and TRBJ2-1, with 11 bases identical to TRBD2. Trimming took 2 bases from V and 7 from J; bases not matched to a gene: 4. Per the germline V gene, CDR1 is LNHDA and CDR2 is SQIVND (reference sequence). This CDR3 spans 15 amino acids. CDR3 nucleotides: TGTGCCAGTAGTATATTAGCGGGGGGGGAGAATGAGCAGTTCTTC. It is translated as CASSILAGGENEQFF.

This chain links TRBV4-2 with TRBJ1-6; possible D gene TRBD1, 5 bases. The CDR3 covers 14 residues. Trimming cost V 0 bases and J 8 bases, with 8 bases left between them. Germline CDR1 and CDR2: LGHNA and YNFKEQ. The CDR3, as DNA: TGTGCCAGCAGCCAAGAAGGGGTGGATTCACCCCTCCACTTT. Its protein is CASSQEGVDSPLHF.

The chain combines TRBV7-7 with TRBJ1-4; TRBD1 aligns across 9 bases. CDR3 length equals 16 residues. The germline gives CDR1 SSHAT, CDR2 FNYEAQ (reference sequence). Germline trimming cut 1 base from V and 3 bases from J; bases unmatched to any gene: 3. In DNA, the CDR3 is TGTGCCAGCAGCTTAGGACGACAGGGGGCTAATGAAAAACTGTTTTTT. It yields the protein CASSLGRQGANEKLFF.

This chain uses TRBV5-1 with TRBJ1-5; D call uncertain. Germline CDR1 is SGHRS and CDR2 is YFSETQ. The CDR3 is 17 residues long. The V end was cut by 4 bases, the J end by 0 bases, with 17 bases between. CDR3 coding DNA: TGCGCCAGCAGCCCGGGAACGCAGATATATAGCAATCAGCCCCAGCATTTT. Translated: CASSPGTQIYSNQPQHF.